This is a list of T cell receptor beta chains from one sample in a study of OX40 agonist ivuxolimab in advanced cancers. Generated by immunoSEQ multiplex PCR, the TCRdb table keeps only in-frame clones and is missing some. The data show about 83,000 clones, roughly 80% seen once. The source material was CD4+ or CD8+ T cells sorted from blood, sampled in a trial of the OX40 agonist ivuxolimab. These receptor sequences come from an adult with an advanced solid tumor such as melanoma, head and neck, liver or kidney cancer. Both conserved end residues are part of each CDR3. The D gene is left open where the match is weak. Clone size is not always given. Where it is, it says once, few, many or a class for expanded clones.

TRBJ2-5,TRBV11-2,-,-,TGTGCCAGCAGCCAACCTTGGGAGTGGCAAGAGACCCAGTACTTC,CASSQPWEWQETQYF
TRBJ2-7,TRBV5-5,TRBD1,-,TGTGCCAGCAGCTGGGGCCCCGGGACAGGGGACTACGAGCAGTACTTC,CASSWGPGTGDYEQYF
TRBJ1-1,TRBV2,-,few,TGTGCCAGCAGCGGACAGAGACTGAACACTGAAGCTTTCTTT,CASSGQRLNTEAFF
TRBJ2-7,TRBV14,-,medium-sized,TGTGCCAGCAGCCCCGCCCACTACGAGCAGTACTTC,CASSPAHYEQYF
TRBJ1-3,TRBV19,-,-,TGTGCCAGTAGTTACCCCCAGGCTGGAAACACCATATATTTT,CASSYPQAGNTIYF
TRBJ1-1,TRBV18,TRBD1,few,TGTGCCAGCTCTAAGGACAGGGGAAAAGCTTTCTTT,CASSKDRGKAFF
TRBJ1-1,TRBV5-6,-,-,TGTGCCAGCAGCTTCAGGGTGACTGAAGCTTTCTTT,CASSFRVTEAFF
TRBJ1-2,TRBV5-1,-,-,TGCGCCAGCAGCTCGGGAGTCGAAGTCGGCACCTTC,CASSSGVEVGTF
TRBJ1-2,TRBV5-6,-,-,TGTGCCAGCAGCGATCAGGGTGAGCTCTATGGCTACACCTTC,CASSDQGELYGYTF
TRBJ1-2,TRBV5-4,TRBD1,-,TGTGCCAGCAGCGACAAGACAGGGATCTATGGCTACACCTTC,CASSDKTGIYGYTF
TRBJ2-1,TRBV6-5,-,-,TGTGCCAGCAGGGGGGGGCCAGGCAATGAGCAGTTCTTC,CASRGGPGNEQFF
TRBJ1-2,TRBV15,TRBD1,-,TGTGCCACCAGCAGCCCCACAGGGGGACGCTATGGCTACACCTTC,CATSSPTGGRYGYTF
TRBJ2-1,TRBV10-1,-,-,TGCGCCAGCGGGGCGGGCCCCAACAATGAGCAGTTCTTC,CASGAGPNNEQFF
TRBJ2-3,TRBV27,-,-,TGTGCCAGCAGTTTAAGCTCCCGCACAGATACGCAGTATTTT,CASSLSSRTDTQYF
TRBJ1-5,TRBV30,-,few,TGTGCCTGGAGAGGGCAGGGCCATCAGCCCCAGCATTTT,CAWRGQGHQPQHF
TRBJ1-3,TRBV6-5,-,-,TGTGCCAGCAGTTACGGGCAGGAAACCTCTGGAAACACCATATATTTT,CASSYGQETSGNTIYF
TRBJ1-2,TRBV15,-,-,TGTGCCACCAGCAGAGGTTTTTCAGGAACCTATGGCTACACCTTC,CATSRGFSGTYGYTF
TRBJ1-4,TRBV6-6,-,-,TGTGCCAGCAGTTATCAGGATAATGAAAAACTGTTTTTT,CASSYQDNEKLFF
TRBJ1-1,TRBV6-5,-,-,TGTGCCAGCAGTTACGCCGGGAAGGCTGAAGCTTTCTTT,CASSYAGKAEAFF
TRBJ2-7,TRBV11-3,TRBD1,-,TGTGCCAGCAGCTATCTCGGGACAGGGGCCTACGAGCAGTACTTC,CASSYLGTGAYEQYF
TRBJ1-1,TRBV6-4,-,-,TGTGCCAGCAGTGTAGAGAGAAACACTGAAGCTTTCTTT,CASSVERNTEAFF
TRBJ1-5,TRBV2,TRBD1,-,TGTGCCAGCAAAGGGGACAGGGTCAATCAGCCCCAGCATTTT,CASKGDRVNQPQHF
TRBJ1-4,TRBV18,-,-,TGTGCCAGCTCACCATTAAGCTATCTTTCTAATGAAAAACTGTTTTTT,CASSPLSYLSNEKLFF
TRBJ2-7,TRBV6-1,-,few,TGTGCCAGCAATCACAGACCAATCTCCTACGAGCAGTACTTC,CASNHRPISYEQYF
TRBJ2-5,TRBV18,-,-,TGTGCCAGCTCACTGCTCGAAGGGCGGGAGACCCAGTACTTC,CASSLLEGRETQYF
TRBJ1-2,TRBV18,TRBD1,-,TGTGCCAGCTCAGCCACCGGGACAGGGGGCTCTTCTAACTATGGCTACACCTTC,CASSATGTGGSSNYGYTF
TRBJ1-1,TRBV29-1,TRBD1,-,TGCAGCGTTGCCCTCAGGGGGACCGGCACTGAAGCTTTCTTT,CSVALRGTGTEAFF
TRBJ2-3,TRBV5-1,TRBD1,-,TGCGCCAGCAGCTCTGGACAGGGCACAGATACGCAGTATTTT,CASSSGQGTDTQYF
TRBJ1-5,TRBV19,-,-,TGTGCCAGTAGTCCCGGTATCAGCAATCAGCCCCAGCATTTT,CASSPGISNQPQHF